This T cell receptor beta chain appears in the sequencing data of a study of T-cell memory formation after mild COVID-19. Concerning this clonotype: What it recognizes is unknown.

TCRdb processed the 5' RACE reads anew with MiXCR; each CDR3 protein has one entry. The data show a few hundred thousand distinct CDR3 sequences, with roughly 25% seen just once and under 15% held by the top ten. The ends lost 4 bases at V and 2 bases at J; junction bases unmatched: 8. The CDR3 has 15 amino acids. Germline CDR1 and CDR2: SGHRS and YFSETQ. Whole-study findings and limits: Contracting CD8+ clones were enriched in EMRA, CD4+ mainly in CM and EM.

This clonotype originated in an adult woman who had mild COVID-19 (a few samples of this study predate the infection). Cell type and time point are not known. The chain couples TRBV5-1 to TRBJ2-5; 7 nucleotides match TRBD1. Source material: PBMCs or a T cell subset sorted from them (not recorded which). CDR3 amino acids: CASSPLTGNQETQYF. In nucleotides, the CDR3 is TGCGCCAGCAGCCCCCTGACAGGGAATCAAGAGACCCAGTACTTC.